This T cell receptor beta chain was sequenced in a study of blood T cell repertoires in COVID-19. Germline V gene data show CDR1 as SNHLY and CDR2 as FYNNEI. V was cut by 3 bases and J by 6 bases, with 10 bases left in between. CDR3 length equals 13 residues. TCRdb keeps only in-frame clones here, not all; method: immunoSEQ multiplex PCR. Among 100,000 to 150,000 clones listed, approximately 80% were seen once. Material: peripheral blood. This TCR was recovered from a human donor in a cohort sampled during active COVID-19. This chain uses TRBV2 with TRBJ2-3, with D possibly TRBD1 on 6 matching bases. CDR3 sequence (DNA): TGTGCCAGCAGTGATCAGGGGCTGGATACGCAGTATTTT. It encodes CASSDQGLDTQYF.